The 7 T cell receptor beta chains below were found in one sample sequenced in a study of T cells after yellow fever vaccination. A single record per CDR3 protein comes from TCRdb applying MiXCR to the 5' RACE reads. The repertoire holds some 120,000 distinct CDR3 sequences, with 8.4% as singletons. The specimen was CD8+ T cells sorted from PBMCs, collected 45 days after the yellow fever booster vaccination. Receptor source: a man aged 25-45 years who received the YFV17D yellow fever vaccine.

This clonotype has a count of ten or more. The rearrangement uses TRBV5-6 and TRBJ2-1; D remains unclear. V lost 7 bases and J 7 bases, leaving 9 bases between the germline ends. Germline loops: CDR1 SGHDT, CDR2 YYEEEE. The CDR3 sequence is 11 residues long. As DNA, the CDR3 is TGTGCCAGCGGAGTTGGAAATGAGCAGTTCTTC. It translates to CASGVGNEQFF.

This clonotype has at least ten counts. The chain uses TRBV5-7 and TRBJ2-7; TRBD2 agrees at 16 bases. TRBV5-7 is identified as an open reading frame with a role that is uncertain. The J segment lost 2 bases and the V segment lost 2 bases, leaving 13 bases of the junction unmatched. The CDR3 loop spans 20 amino acids. The DNA for the CDR3 is TGTGCCAGCAGCTTAGTTTTTAGTCTCGGGACTAGCGGGAGGGCCTACGAGCAGTACTTC. Protein product: CASSLVFSLGTSGRAYEQYF.

Ten or more counts support this clonotype. The rearrangement links TRBV15 to TRBJ2-2; 7 nucleotides align to TRBD1. CDR1 LNHNV and CDR2 YYDKDF come from the germline V gene (reference sequence). The CDR3 loop spans 15 amino acids. The V gene end was trimmed by 6 bases and the J gene end by 5 bases; junction bases not matched to a gene: 9. This chain's CDR3 is CATSEERGRTGELFF. DNA of the CDR3: TGTGCCACCAGTGAAGAGAGGGGGCGAACCGGGGAGCTGTTTTTT.

The table lists this clonotype with many counts. This chain links TRBV9 with TRBJ2-3; 10 nucleotides agree with TRBD1. Losses at the gene ends were 4 bases for V and 5 bases for J; bases not matched to a gene: 10. This CDR3 contains 16 residues. Germline lookup yields CDR1 SGDLS and CDR2 YYNGEE. CDR3 region: CASSSPDRGLKDTQYF. The CDR3 DNA reads as TGTGCCAGCAGCTCCCCTGACAGGGGGCTGAAAGATACGCAGTATTTT.

This clonotype was picked up many times. This chain links TRBV11-2 with TRBJ2-7; D remains ambiguous. CDR3 length: 12 residues. The germline V gene encodes CDR1 SGHAT and CDR2 FQNNGV. The V and J ends lost 6 bases and 4 bases respectively, with 10 bases between them. This CDR3 reads CASSMTEYEQYF. Written as DNA, the CDR3 is TGTGCCAGCAGTATGACGGAGTACGAGCAGTACTTC.

This clonotype was counted ten times or more. This chain joins TRBV5-1 and TRBJ1-1; D is possibly TRBD1 (6 bases). Trimming removed 4 bases from V and 0 bases from J, with 13 bases in between. The CDR3 covers 15 residues. Germline V lookup: CDR1 SGHRS, CDR2 YFSETQ. The CDR3 sequence: CASSEGGRMNTEAFF. The DNA of the CDR3 is TGCGCCAGCAGCGAGGGGGGCCGGATGAACACTGAAGCTTTCTTT.

In this sample, this clonotype turned up many times. V is TRBV6-1 and J is TRBJ1-4; TRBD1 is a possible D gene (5 bases). The CDR3 totals 13 residues. V shed 6 bases and J shed 8 bases, with 13 bases lying between them. Germline V gives CDR1 MNHNS, CDR2 SASEGT. The CDR3 coding sequence is TGTGCCAGCAGCACAACAGGAGGGGAAAAACTGTTTTTT. Translating it yields CASSTTGGEKLFF.